These T cell receptor beta chains were read from a single sample in a study of cytomegalovirus exposure and HLA in healthy donors. Method: immunoSEQ multiplex PCR; TCRdb's copy keeps in-frame clones and lacks some. Of hundreds of thousands of clones in the sample, over 80% were seen once. Sequences were obtained from PBMCs. The receptor set was obtained from a man aged 35 to 55 in good health and CMV-seropositive. CDR3s include the opening cysteine and the closing phenylalanine or tryptophan. A D gene is named only where the DNA matches it firmly. For some rows the clone size is stated as once, few or many, or as a class when expanded; others skip it.

length	D	J	size	V	CDR3	DNA
14	TRBD2	TRBJ2-2	NA	TRBV7-6	CASSRTSGSGELFF	TGTGCCAGCAGCCGGACTAGCGGGAGCGGGGAGCTGTTTTTT
15	TRBD2	TRBJ2-1	once	TRBV14	CASSQTSGSIHEQFF	TGTGCCAGCAGCCAAACTAGCGGGAGTATCCATGAGCAGTTCTTC
13	NA	TRBJ1-5	NA	TRBV7-2	CASSFQGNQPQHF	TGTGCCAGCAGCTTTCAGGGCAATCAGCCCCAGCATTTT
14	NA	TRBJ1-1	NA	TRBV28	CASSLPGKNTEAFF	TGTGCCAGCAGCCTCCCAGGGAAGAACACTGAAGCTTTCTTT
12	NA	TRBJ2-2	NA	TRBV27	CASSLRAGELFF	TGTGCCAGCAGTTTGAGGGCCGGGGAGCTGTTTTTT
15	TRBD2	TRBJ2-3	NA	TRBV27	CASSSRRGALDTQYF	TGTGCCAGCAGTAGTAGGCGGGGGGCTCTGGATACGCAGTATTTT
12	NA	TRBJ1-2	NA	TRBV27	CASRRGGDGYTF	TGTGCCAGCAGGAGAGGGGGAGATGGCTACACCTTC
18	NA	TRBJ1-5	NA	TRBV18	CASSPGPMLDYSNQPQHF	TGTGCCAGCTCACCGGGGCCGATGCTGGATTATAGCAATCAGCCCCAGCATTTT
13	NA	TRBJ2-3	NA	TRBV5-6	CASSTQATDTQYF	TGTGCCAGCAGCACCCAAGCCACAGATACGCAGTATTTT
12	NA	TRBJ2-1	few	TRBV2	CASLGGNNEQFF	TGTGCCAGCTTGGGGGGAAACAATGAGCAGTTCTTC
12	NA	TRBJ1-2	NA	TRBV29-1	CSVLGGTSGYTF	TGCAGCGTTCTTGGGGGGACGTCTGGCTACACCTTC
16	NA	TRBJ2-2	NA	TRBV4-1	CASSQGVQAPTGELFF	TGCGCCAGCAGCCAAGGGGTACAGGCGCCCACCGGGGAGCTGTTTTTT
19	NA	TRBJ1-2	NA	TRBV2	CASSDIWARKRTTNYGYTF	TGTGCCAGCAGTGATATTTGGGCCCGAAAGAGGACTACTAACTATGGCTACACCTTC
17	TRBD2	TRBJ2-6	NA	TRBV7-9	CASSLPGGSSGANVLTF	TGTGCCAGCAGCTTACCGGGAGGGAGCTCTGGGGCCAACGTCCTGACTTTC
14	NA	TRBJ1-2	NA	TRBV30	CAWGPPGGLRGYTF	TGTGCCTGGGGTCCACCGGGGGGTTTGCGTGGCTACACCTTC
15	TRBD2	TRBJ2-3	NA	TRBV5-1	CASSHSGSGTDTQYF	TGCGCCAGCAGCCATAGCGGGAGTGGCACAGATACGCAGTATTTT
12	NA	TRBJ1-2	NA	TRBV29-1	CSVVGGGAGYTF	TGCAGCGTTGTAGGAGGGGGGGCCGGCTACACCTTC
15	NA	TRBJ2-5	NA	TRBV9	CASSPGRPDRETQYF	TGTGCCAGCAGTCCCGGGAGACCTGACCGGGAGACCCAGTACTTC
16	TRBD1	TRBJ1-2	once	TRBV7-9	CASSLAQGAPNYGYTF	TGTGCCAGCAGCTTAGCACAGGGGGCGCCTAACTATGGCTACACCTTC
17	TRBD2	TRBJ2-3	NA	TRBV27	CASRSRTSGSRGDTQYF	TGTGCCAGCAGGAGTAGGACTAGCGGGAGTCGAGGAGATACGCAGTATTTT
12	NA	TRBJ2-5	NA	TRBV6-5	CASSTGGGEQYF	TGTGCCAGCAGCACCGGAGGTGGAGAGCAGTACTTC
14	TRBD2	TRBJ2-7	few	TRBV11-3	CASSLTGGDYEQYF	TGTGCCAGCAGCTTAACGGGAGGGGACTACGAGCAGTACTTC
14	TRBD1	TRBJ2-2	NA	TRBV19	CASRRTGESGELFF	TGTGCCAGTAGGAGGACAGGGGAATCCGGGGAGCTGTTTTTT
12	NA	TRBJ1-2	NA	TRBV2	CASSDRAGGYTF	TGTGCCAGCAGTGACAGGGCCGGTGGCTACACCTTC
17	NA	TRBJ2-7	NA	TRBV18	CASSPVWNGGTSYEQYF	TGTGCCAGCTCACCTGTTTGGAATGGAGGGACCTCCTACGAGCAGTACTTC
15	NA	TRBJ1-1	NA	TRBV6-5	CASSYSTTGNTEAFF	TGTGCCAGCAGTTACTCAACGACAGGGAACACTGAAGCTTTCTTT
17	TRBD2	TRBJ2-1	NA	TRBV7-2	CASSLQSGLAGHNEQFF	TGTGCCAGCAGCTTACAGTCCGGACTAGCGGGCCACAATGAGCAGTTCTTC
16	NA	TRBJ2-1	NA	TRBV9	CASSVTRGGSYNEQFF	TGTGCCAGCAGCGTAACCCGAGGGGGATCCTACAATGAGCAGTTCTTC
19	TRBD2	TRBJ2-1	NA	TRBV29-1	CSVEGPFQTGTSFLNEQFF	TGCAGCGTTGAAGGACCCTTCCAGACCGGGACTAGCTTCCTCAATGAGCAGTTCTTC
15	TRBD2	TRBJ2-5	NA	TRBV2	CASSERGRAPETQYF	TGTGCCAGCAGTGAACGTGGGAGGGCCCCAGAGACCCAGTACTTC
12	NA	TRBJ2-7	NA	TRBV21-1	CASSNVSYEQYF	TGTGCCAGCAGCAATGTCAGCTACGAGCAGTACTTC
15	NA	TRBJ2-1	NA	TRBV19	CASSTSRTVYNEQFF	TGTGCCAGTAGTACGTCGAGGACAGTTTACAATGAGCAGTTCTTC
15	TRBD2	TRBJ2-2	NA	TRBV30	CAWSAGTKNTGELFF	TGTGCCTGGAGTGCCGGGACTAAGAACACCGGGGAGCTGTTTTTT
11	NA	TRBJ2-1	NA	TRBV18	CASSVLREQFF	TGTGCCAGCTCGGTCCTTCGGGAGCAGTTCTTC
15	TRBD2	TRBJ2-7	NA	TRBV11-3	CASSLGRGGYYEQYF	TGTGCCAGCAGCCTAGGTCGCGGGGGGTACTACGAGCAGTACTTC
14	TRBD2	TRBJ2-1	NA	TRBV29-1	CSVVKRESHNEQFF	TGCAGCGTTGTAAAGCGGGAGTCCCACAATGAGCAGTTCTTC
13	TRBD1	TRBJ1-1	NA	TRBV2	CASSEDRGSEAFF	TGTGCCAGCAGTGAAGACAGGGGATCTGAAGCTTTCTTT
15	NA	TRBJ1-5	once	TRBV7-8	CASREVGGGNQPQHF	TGTGCCAGCCGCGAAGTTGGGGGCGGCAATCAGCCCCAGCATTTT
16	NA	TRBJ2-1	few	TRBV30	CAWMTLEPYYGNEQFF	TGTGCCTGGATGACCCTCGAGCCCTACTATGGCAATGAGCAGTTCTTC
13	NA	TRBJ1-3	NA	TRBV7-2	CASSFLDKNTIYF	TGTGCCAGCAGCTTTCTCGACAAAAACACCATATATTTT
12	NA	TRBJ1-1	NA	TRBV29-1	CSVVGQYTEAFF	TGCAGCGTTGTTGGACAATACACTGAAGCTTTCTTT
13	NA	TRBJ2-7	NA	TRBV15	CATSRDLRDEQYF	TGTGCCACCAGCAGAGATCTGAGAGACGAGCAGTACTTC
18	TRBD1	TRBJ1-1	NA	TRBV18	CASSPQLGQGGVKTEAFF	TGTGCCAGCTCACCACAACTCGGACAGGGGGGGGTTAAGACTGAAGCTTTCTTT